A selection of T cell receptor beta chains follows, all from one sample in a study of blood T cell repertoires in COVID-19. Only in-frame clones appear in the TCRdb table, and some are missing; sequencing was by immunoSEQ multiplex PCR. The repertoire holds 150,000 to 200,000 clones, with more than 75% as singletons. The sample was PBMCs or T cells enriched from blood (not recorded which). The receptors here all came from a woman between 50 and 59 years old with acute COVID-19. Each CDR3 is given with its conserved first and last residue. Fields, in order: J gene, D gene, V gene, CDR3 protein. D genes are given only for firm matches.

>TRBJ1-2|-|TRBV7-9
CASSSGLGQRNLYGYTF
>TRBJ1-6|-|TRBV6-5
CASSYHRKGEPLHF
>TRBJ2-5|TRBD2|TRBV5-5
CASSLLRGGGTQETQYF
>TRBJ1-2|-|TRBV11-2
CASSSWADRTSYGYTF
>TRBJ1-1|-|TRBV27
CASISQIGRGNTEAFF
>TRBJ1-4|TRBD1|TRBV5-1
CASSPGQPNEKLFF
>TRBJ2-3|TRBD2|TRBV4-1
CASSQDHYGTISTDTQYF
>TRBJ2-1|-|TRBV5-1
CASSLDRALYQFF
>TRBJ1-6|-|TRBV12-3/TRBV12-4
CASSSGNNSPLHF
>TRBJ1-2|-|TRBV6-5
CASFYQGNGYTF
>TRBJ2-1|TRBD1|TRBV24-1
CATSDLTGDANEQFF
>TRBJ1-2|-|TRBV6-5
CASSYNGFGEGYTF
>TRBJ1-5|TRBD1|TRBV19
CASSAWTGGDQPQHF
>TRBJ2-6|TRBD1|TRBV27
CASSLWGQKKLTGANVLTF
>TRBJ1-1|-|TRBV18
CASSTGGWGSRNTEAFF
>TRBJ1-3|-|TRBV13
CASSLDRSGNTIYF
>TRBJ2-3|-|TRBV5-1
CASSLAIRSGEDTQYF
>TRBJ2-1|-|TRBV5-1
CASSPRDKYNEQFF
>TRBJ1-1|-|TRBV10-1
CASRATGATEAFF
>TRBJ2-1|-|TRBV10-1
CASSKTGISYNEQFF
>TRBJ1-5|TRBD1|TRBV28
CAGATGTGMGNQPQHF
>TRBJ1-3|-|TRBV5-1
CASSLGQADTIYF
>TRBJ1-1|-|TRBV28
CASSPTSSGRYTEAFF
>TRBJ1-1|-|TRBV18
CASSPGRRAEAFF
>TRBJ1-2|-|TRBV4-1
CASSRTQANYGYTF
>TRBJ1-1|TRBD1|TRBV6-5
CASSVTGYTEAFF
>TRBJ2-1|-|TRBV7-2
CASSKTRGYNEQFF
>TRBJ2-3|-|TRBV5-1
CASSPFDWPDTQYF
>TRBJ1-2|-|TRBV12-3/TRBV12-4
CASRESRYGYTF
>TRBJ2-1|TRBD2|TRBV10-3
CAISGLAGNEQFF
>TRBJ1-1|-|TRBV7-9
CASSSEANTEAFF
>TRBJ1-1|-|TRBV29-1
CSVAPRTGEAFF
>TRBJ1-2|TRBD1|TRBV3-1/TRBV3-2
CASGLRTGGHYGYTF